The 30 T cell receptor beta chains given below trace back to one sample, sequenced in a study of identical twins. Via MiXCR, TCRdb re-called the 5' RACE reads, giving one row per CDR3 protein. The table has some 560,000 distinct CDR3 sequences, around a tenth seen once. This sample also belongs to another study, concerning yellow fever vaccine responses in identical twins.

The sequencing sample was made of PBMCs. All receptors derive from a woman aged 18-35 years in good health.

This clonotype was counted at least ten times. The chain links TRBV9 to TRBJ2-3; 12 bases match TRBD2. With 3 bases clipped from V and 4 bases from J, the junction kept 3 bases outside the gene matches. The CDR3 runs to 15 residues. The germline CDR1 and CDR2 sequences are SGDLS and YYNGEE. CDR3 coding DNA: TGTGCCAGCAGCGAAAGACTAGCGGGGGCAGATACGCAGTATTTT. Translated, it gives CASSERLAGADTQYF.

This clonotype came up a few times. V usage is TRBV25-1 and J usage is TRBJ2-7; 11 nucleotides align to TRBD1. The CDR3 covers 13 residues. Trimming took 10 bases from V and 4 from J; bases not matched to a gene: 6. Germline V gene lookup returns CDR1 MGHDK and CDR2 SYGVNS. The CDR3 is CATAGTGGYEQYF. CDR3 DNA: TGTGCCACCGCCGGGACAGGGGGTTACGAGCAGTACTTC.

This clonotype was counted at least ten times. CDR3 in amino acids: CASSPDSGELFF. CDR3 DNA sequence: TGTGCCAGCAGCCCCGACTCCGGGGAGCTGTTTTTT. This chain links TRBV7-9 with TRBJ2-2, with no clear D. Trimming stripped 5 bases from V and 6 bases from J, with 7 bases between. Germline V lookup: CDR1 SEHNR, CDR2 FQNEAQ (reference sequence). The CDR3 spans 12 residues.

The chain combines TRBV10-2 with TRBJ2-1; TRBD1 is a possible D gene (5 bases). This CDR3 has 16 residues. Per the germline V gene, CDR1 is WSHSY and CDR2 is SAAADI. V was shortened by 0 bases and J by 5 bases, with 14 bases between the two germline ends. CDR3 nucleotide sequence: TGCGCCAGCAGTGAGTCGACAGTACTGCCGGACAATGAGCAGTTCTTC. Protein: CASSESTVLPDNEQFF.

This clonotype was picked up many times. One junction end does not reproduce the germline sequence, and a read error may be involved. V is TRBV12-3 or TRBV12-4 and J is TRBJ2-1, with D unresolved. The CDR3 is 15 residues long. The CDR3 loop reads CASSFSELSFNEQFF. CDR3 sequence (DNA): TGTGCCAGCAGTTTTTCGGAACTTTCCTTCAATGAGCAGTTCTTC.

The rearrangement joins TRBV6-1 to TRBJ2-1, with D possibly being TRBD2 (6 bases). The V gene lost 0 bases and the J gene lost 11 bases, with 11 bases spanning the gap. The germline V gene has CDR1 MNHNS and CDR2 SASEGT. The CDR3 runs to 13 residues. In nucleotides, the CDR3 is TGTGCCAGCAGTGAAGCGCTTCGGGAGAAGCAGTTCTTC. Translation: CASSEALREKQFF.

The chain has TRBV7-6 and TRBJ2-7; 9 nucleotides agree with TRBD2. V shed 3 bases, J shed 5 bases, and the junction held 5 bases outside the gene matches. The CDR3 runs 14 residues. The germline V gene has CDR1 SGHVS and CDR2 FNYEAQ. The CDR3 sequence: CASSFLAGFHEQYF. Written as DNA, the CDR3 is TGTGCCAGCAGCTTTCTAGCGGGATTCCACGAGCAGTACTTC.

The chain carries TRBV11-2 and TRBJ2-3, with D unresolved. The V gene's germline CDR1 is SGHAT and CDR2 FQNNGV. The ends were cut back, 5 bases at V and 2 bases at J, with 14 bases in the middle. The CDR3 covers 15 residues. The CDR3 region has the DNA TGTGCCAGCAGCCACCTCCTAGAGAACACAGATACGCAGTATTTT. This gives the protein CASSHLLENTDTQYF.

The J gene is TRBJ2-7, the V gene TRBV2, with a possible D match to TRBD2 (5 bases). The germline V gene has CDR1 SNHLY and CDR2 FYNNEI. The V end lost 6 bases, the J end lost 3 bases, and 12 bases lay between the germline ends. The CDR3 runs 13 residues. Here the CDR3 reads CASRRGLDYEQYF. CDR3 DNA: TGTGCCAGCAGGAGAGGGCTGGACTACGAGCAGTACTTC.

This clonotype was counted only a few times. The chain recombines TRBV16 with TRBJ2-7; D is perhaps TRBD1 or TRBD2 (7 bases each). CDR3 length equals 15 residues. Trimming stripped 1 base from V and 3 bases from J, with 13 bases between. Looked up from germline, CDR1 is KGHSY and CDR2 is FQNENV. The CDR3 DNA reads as TGTGCCAGCAGCCAATTCCCAGGGGGGGGCTACGAGCAGTACTTC. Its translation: CASSQFPGGGYEQYF.

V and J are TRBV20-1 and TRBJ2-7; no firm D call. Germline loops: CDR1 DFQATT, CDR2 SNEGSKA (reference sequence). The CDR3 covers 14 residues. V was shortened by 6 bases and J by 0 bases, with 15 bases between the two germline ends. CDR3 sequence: CSAKGGSHSYEQYF. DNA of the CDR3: TGCAGTGCAAAGGGCGGAAGCCACTCCTACGAGCAGTACTTC.

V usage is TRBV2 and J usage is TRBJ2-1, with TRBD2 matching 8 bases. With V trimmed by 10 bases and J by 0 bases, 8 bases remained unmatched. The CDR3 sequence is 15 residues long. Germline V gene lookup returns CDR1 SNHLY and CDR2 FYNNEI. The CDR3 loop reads CATRQRGTSYNEQFF. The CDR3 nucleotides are TGTGCCACCCGCCAGCGGGGGACCTCCTACAATGAGCAGTTCTTC.

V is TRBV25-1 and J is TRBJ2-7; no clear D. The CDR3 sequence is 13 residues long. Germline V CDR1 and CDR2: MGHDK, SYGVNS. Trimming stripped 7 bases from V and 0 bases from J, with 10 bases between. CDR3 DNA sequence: TGTGCCAGCAATACCTTTAGCTCCTACGAGCAGTACTTC. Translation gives CASNTFSSYEQYF.

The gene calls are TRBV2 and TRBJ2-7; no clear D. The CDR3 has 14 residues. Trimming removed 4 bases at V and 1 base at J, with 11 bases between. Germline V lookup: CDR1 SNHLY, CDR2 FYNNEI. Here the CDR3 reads CASSVGRTSYEQYF. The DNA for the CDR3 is TGTGCCAGCAGTGTGGGCAGAACATCCTACGAGCAGTACTTC.

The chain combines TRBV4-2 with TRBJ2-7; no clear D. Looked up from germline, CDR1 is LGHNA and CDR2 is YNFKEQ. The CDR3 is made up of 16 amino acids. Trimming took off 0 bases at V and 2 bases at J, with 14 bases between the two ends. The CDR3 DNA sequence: TGTGCCAGCAGCCAAGATCAGGCAGAAGTTACCTACGAGCAGTACTTC. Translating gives CASSQDQAEVTYEQYF.

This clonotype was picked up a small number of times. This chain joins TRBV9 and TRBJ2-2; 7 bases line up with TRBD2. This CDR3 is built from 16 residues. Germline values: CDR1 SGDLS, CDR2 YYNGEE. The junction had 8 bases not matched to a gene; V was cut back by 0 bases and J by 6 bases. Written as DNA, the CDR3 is TGTGCCAGCAGCGTAGCGGGCGGGAGAATATCCGGGGAGCTGTTTTTT. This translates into CASSVAGGRISGELFF.

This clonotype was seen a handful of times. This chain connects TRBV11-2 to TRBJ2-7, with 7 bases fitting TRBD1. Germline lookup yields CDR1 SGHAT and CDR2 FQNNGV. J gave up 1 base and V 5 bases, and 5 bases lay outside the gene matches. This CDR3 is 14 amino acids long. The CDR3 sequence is CASSTPTGSYEQYF. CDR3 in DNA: TGTGCCAGCAGCACCCCGACAGGGTCCTACGAGCAGTACTTC.

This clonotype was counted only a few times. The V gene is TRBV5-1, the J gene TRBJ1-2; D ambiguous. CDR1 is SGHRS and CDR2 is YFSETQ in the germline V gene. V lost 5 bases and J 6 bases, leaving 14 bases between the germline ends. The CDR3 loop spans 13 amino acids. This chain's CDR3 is CASRRGRNDGYTF. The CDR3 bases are TGCGCCAGCAGAAGAGGGAGGAACGATGGCTACACCTTC.

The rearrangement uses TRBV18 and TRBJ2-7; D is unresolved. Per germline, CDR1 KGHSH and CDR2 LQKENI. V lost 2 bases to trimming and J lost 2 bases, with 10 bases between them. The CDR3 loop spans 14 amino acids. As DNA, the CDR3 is TGTGCCAGCTCACCATTAGACACTACCTACGAGCAGTACTTC. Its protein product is CASSPLDTTYEQYF. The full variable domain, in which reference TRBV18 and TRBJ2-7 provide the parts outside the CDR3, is NAGVMQNPRHLVRRRGQEARLRCSPMKGHSHVYWYRQLPEEGLKFMVYLQKENIIDESGMPKERFSAEFPKEGPSILRIQQVVRGDSAAYFCASSPLDTTYEQYFGPGTRLTVT.

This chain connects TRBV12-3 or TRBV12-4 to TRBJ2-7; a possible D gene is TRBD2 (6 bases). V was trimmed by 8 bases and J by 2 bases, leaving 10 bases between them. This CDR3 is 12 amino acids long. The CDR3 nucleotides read TGTGCCAGCGGAGGGGCGGCCTACGAGCAGTACTTC. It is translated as CASGGAAYEQYF.

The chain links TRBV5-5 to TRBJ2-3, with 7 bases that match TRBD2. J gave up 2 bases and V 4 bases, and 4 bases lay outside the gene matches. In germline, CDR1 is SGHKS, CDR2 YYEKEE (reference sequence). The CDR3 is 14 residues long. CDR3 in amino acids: CASSTTSHTDTQYF. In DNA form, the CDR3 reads TGTGCCAGCAGCACGACTAGCCACACAGATACGCAGTATTTT.

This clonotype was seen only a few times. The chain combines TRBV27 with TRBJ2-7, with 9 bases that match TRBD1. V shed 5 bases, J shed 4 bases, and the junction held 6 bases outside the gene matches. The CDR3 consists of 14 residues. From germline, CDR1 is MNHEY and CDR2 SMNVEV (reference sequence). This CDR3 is CASSTWDRVYEQYF. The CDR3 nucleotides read TGTGCCAGCAGTACCTGGGACAGGGTTTACGAGCAGTACTTC.

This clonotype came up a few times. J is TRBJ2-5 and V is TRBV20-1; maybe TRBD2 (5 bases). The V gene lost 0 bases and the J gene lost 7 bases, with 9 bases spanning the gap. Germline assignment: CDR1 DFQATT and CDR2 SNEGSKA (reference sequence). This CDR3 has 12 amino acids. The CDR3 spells CSAREAEVTQYF. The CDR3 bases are TGCAGTGCTAGAGAGGCGGAGGTGACCCAGTACTTC.

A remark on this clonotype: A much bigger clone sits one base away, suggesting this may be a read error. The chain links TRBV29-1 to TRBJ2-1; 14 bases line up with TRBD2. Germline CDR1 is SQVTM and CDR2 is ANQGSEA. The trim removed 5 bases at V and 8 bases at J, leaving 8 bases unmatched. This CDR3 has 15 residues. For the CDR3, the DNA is TGCAGCGTTCTGGGACTAGCGGGAGCCCGGTATGAGCAGTTCTTC. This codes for CSVLGLAGARYEQFF.

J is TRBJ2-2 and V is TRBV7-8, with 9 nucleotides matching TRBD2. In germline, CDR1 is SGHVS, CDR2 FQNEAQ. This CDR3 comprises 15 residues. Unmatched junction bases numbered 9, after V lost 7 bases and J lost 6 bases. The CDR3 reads CASILAGWEAGELFF. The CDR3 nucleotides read TGTGCCAGCATCCTAGCGGGGTGGGAGGCCGGGGAGCTGTTTTTT. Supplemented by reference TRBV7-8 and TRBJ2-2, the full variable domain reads GAGVSQSPRYKVAKRGQDVALRCDPISGHVSLFWYQQALGQGPEFLTYFQNEAQLDKSGLPSDRFFAERPEGSVSTLKIQRTQQEDSAVYLCASILAGWEAGELFFGEGSRLTVL.

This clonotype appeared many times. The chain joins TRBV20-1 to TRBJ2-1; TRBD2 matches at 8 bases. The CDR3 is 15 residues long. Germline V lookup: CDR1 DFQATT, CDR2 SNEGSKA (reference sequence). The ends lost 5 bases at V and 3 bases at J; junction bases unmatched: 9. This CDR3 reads CSALPGAGVYNEQFF. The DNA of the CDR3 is TGCAGTGCTCTACCGGGAGCGGGGGTCTACAATGAGCAGTTCTTC.

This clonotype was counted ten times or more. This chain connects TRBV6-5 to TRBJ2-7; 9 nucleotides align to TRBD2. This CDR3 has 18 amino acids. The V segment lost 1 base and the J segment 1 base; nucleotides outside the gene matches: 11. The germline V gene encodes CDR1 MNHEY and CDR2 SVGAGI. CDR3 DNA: TGTGCCAGCAGTTACTGGCGAGCGGGAGGCCGCCGATCCTACGAGCAGTACTTC. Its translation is CASSYWRAGGRRSYEQYF.

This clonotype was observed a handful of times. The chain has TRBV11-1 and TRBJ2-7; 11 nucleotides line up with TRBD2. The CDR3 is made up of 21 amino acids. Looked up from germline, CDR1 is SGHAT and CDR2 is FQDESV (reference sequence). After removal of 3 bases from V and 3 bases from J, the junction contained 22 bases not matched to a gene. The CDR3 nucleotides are TGTGCCAGCAGCTTCGAGACTAGCGGGAACGCCAATCCGCCAACATACTACGAGCAGTACTTC. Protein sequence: CASSFETSGNANPPTYYEQYF.

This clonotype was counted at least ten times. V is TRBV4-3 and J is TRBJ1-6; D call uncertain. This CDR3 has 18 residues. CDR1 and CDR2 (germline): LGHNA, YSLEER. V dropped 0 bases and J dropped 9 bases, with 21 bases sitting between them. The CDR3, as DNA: TGCGCCAGCAGCCAAGATGCTCTCTCGGTTTCCTCGGGTTCACCCCTCCACTTT. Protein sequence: CASSQDALSVSSGSPLHF.

The CDR3 DNA reads as TGTGCCAGCAGTGGGTGGCCTGAGACTTTCTTT. Translated: CASSGWPETFF. The V and J genes are TRBV25-1 and TRBJ1-1; D remains unclear. The V end lost 4 bases, the J end lost 12 bases, and 12 bases lay between the germline ends. Germline V CDR1 and CDR2: MGHDK, SYGVNS. The CDR3 has 11 amino acids.